This T cell receptor beta chain was documented in a study of shared clonotypes between healthy human individuals. Looking at the study overall: Every donor yielded three CD4 naive, three CD4 memory, two CD8 naive and one CD8 memory plate.

Original processing notes: There were no quality scores in the junction-only immunoSEQ sequences, so filtering differed. Repertoires were generated with immunoSEQ multiplex PCR, while TCRdb's copy carries only in-frame clones and drops some. V, J and clone size were drawn from that table, and D and trimming were deduced from the DNA. The sample records about 2.2 million clones, 80% to 95% being singletons. As defined, naive CD8 cells were CD45RO-negative and positively selected for CCR7, with terminally differentiated effector memory CD45RA+ cells excluded. The sequence was obtained from a man aged 18 to 30 in good health. Some clones in this sample may be carry-over from other donors' samples. Sequenced material: naive CD8+ T cells from PBMCs.

The CDR3 region is CASSLDVRASEQYF. Here the CDR3 DNA reads TGTGCCAGCAGCTTGGATGTCAGGGCCTCCGAGCAGTACTTC. V usage is TRBV5-5 and J usage is TRBJ2-7; D is possibly TRBD1 (5 bases). Trimming pared 0 bases from V and 6 bases from J, leaving 13 bases between. Germline V CDR1 and CDR2: SGHKS, YYEKEE (reference sequence). There are 14 residues in the CDR3.